This TCR beta chain emerged from a study of T cell clonotyping in hematopoietic cell transplantation. In germline, CDR1 is SGDLS, CDR2 YYNGEE. This CDR3 contains 11 residues. The V gene lost 3 bases and the J gene lost 11 bases, with 11 bases spanning the gap. To note about this clone: Its antigen is currently unknown.

Broader study findings: Recipient TCR diversity dropped after transplant; expanded clonotypes rose from day 30 to 180. CD4 and CD8 repertoire contributions could not be separated without sorting. Higher Inverse Simpson Index values in graft donor and pretransplant recipient predicted broader posttransplant TCR diversity. Few recipient clonotypes overlapped donors; over 95% were de novo at given depth.

Profiling relied on immunoSEQ multiplex PCR, and the TCRdb table lists in-frame clones only, not all of them. Of approximately 4,300 clones listed, approximately 95% are singletons. Sequencing was performed on PBMCs, taken 30 days after allogeneic stem cell transplant. The TCR was taken from a male patient between 45 and 60 years old who had an allogeneic stem cell transplant from a related donor, so the T cells may come from the graft donor. Some clones in this sample may be carry-over from other donors' samples. J is TRBJ1-2 and V is TRBV9; no clear D. The DNA for the CDR3 is TGTGCCAGCAGCGGAACATCGGGGTACACCTTC. It codes for CASSGTSGYTF.